This is a list of T cell receptor beta chains from one sample in a study of blood T cell repertoires in COVID-19. The protocol was immunoSEQ multiplex PCR, while the TCRdb copy is restricted to in-frame clones and leaves out a portion. Of about 92,000 clones listed, 70% to 90% are singletons. Sequences were obtained from peripheral blood. The receptors were sampled from a human donor in a cohort sampled during active COVID-19. Each CDR3 is given with its conserved first and last residue. Fields, in order: D gene, J gene, V gene, clone size, CDR3 protein, CDR3 DNA. A D gene is named only where the DNA matches it firmly. Not every row has a clone size; where given, it reads once, few, many or a size class.

d_call: NA
j_call: TRBJ1-5
v_call: TRBV2
clone_size: once
cdr3_aa: CASSIQGFNQPQHF
cdr3_nt: TGTGCCAGCAGTATACAGGGCTTCAATCAGCCCCAGCATTTT

d_call: NA
j_call: TRBJ2-1
v_call: TRBV4-1
clone_size: NA
cdr3_aa: CASSQRISYNEQFF
cdr3_nt: TGCGCCAGCAGCCAGCGGATCTCCTACAATGAGCAGTTCTTC

d_call: TRBD2
j_call: TRBJ2-7
v_call: TRBV13
clone_size: NA
cdr3_aa: CASSVRLAGEREQYF
cdr3_nt: TGTGCCAGCAGCGTCCGACTAGCGGGGGAAAGGGAGCAGTACTTC

d_call: TRBD1
j_call: TRBJ2-1
v_call: TRBV7-7
clone_size: NA
cdr3_aa: CASSPKRTGGSYNEQFF
cdr3_nt: TGTGCTAGCAGCCCAAAAAGGACAGGGGGATCCTACAATGAGCAGTTCTTC

d_call: NA
j_call: TRBJ1-2
v_call: TRBV2
clone_size: NA
cdr3_aa: CASSVAQGGGYTF
cdr3_nt: TGTGCCAGCAGCGTAGCCCAGGGTGGAGGCTACACCTTC

d_call: NA
j_call: TRBJ2-1
v_call: TRBV9
clone_size: NA
cdr3_aa: CASSVAWSSVSYNEQFF
cdr3_nt: TGTGCCAGCAGCGTAGCTTGGTCTAGCGTTTCCTACAATGAGCAGTTCTTC

d_call: TRBD1
j_call: TRBJ2-7
v_call: TRBV19
clone_size: NA
cdr3_aa: CASSIRVGGRILSYEQYF
cdr3_nt: TGTGCCAGTAGTATTCGGGTAGGGGGCCGAATACTCTCCTACGAGCAGTACTTC

d_call: NA
j_call: TRBJ1-6
v_call: TRBV11-2
clone_size: once
cdr3_aa: CASSLSSYNSPLHF
cdr3_nt: TGTGCCAGCAGCCTAAGCTCCTATAATTCACCCCTCCACTTT

d_call: NA
j_call: TRBJ1-1
v_call: TRBV5-1
clone_size: NA
cdr3_aa: CASSFGEKAFF
cdr3_nt: TGCGCCAGCAGCTTCGGGGAGAAAGCTTTCTTT

d_call: NA
j_call: TRBJ1-2
v_call: TRBV5-1
clone_size: NA
cdr3_aa: CASILSPTGIYGYTF
cdr3_nt: TGCGCCAGCATTCTCTCCCCTACAGGGATCTATGGCTACACCTTC

d_call: NA
j_call: TRBJ2-3
v_call: TRBV5-4
clone_size: NA
cdr3_aa: CASSFVTRATDTQYF
cdr3_nt: TGTGCCAGCAGCTTCGTGACTAGAGCCACAGATACGCAGTATTTT

d_call: TRBD1
j_call: TRBJ2-7
v_call: TRBV30
clone_size: once
cdr3_aa: CAWSGGTGGSYEQYF
cdr3_nt: TGTGCCTGGAGTGGGGGGACAGGGGGATCCTACGAGCAGTACTTC

d_call: TRBD1
j_call: TRBJ1-4
v_call: TRBV6-2/TRBV6-3
clone_size: NA
cdr3_aa: CASSPGTELFF
cdr3_nt: TGTGCCAGCAGCCCCGGGACAGAACTGTTTTTT

d_call: NA
j_call: TRBJ2-7
v_call: TRBV6-4
clone_size: NA
cdr3_aa: CASTSTAHYEQYF
cdr3_nt: TGTGCCAGCACTTCGACTGCCCACTACGAGCAGTACTTC

d_call: TRBD2
j_call: TRBJ2-3
v_call: TRBV15
clone_size: NA
cdr3_aa: CATSRGLAGRTDTQYF
cdr3_nt: TGTGCCACCAGCAGAGGGCTAGCGGGTCGCACAGATACGCAGTATTTT

d_call: NA
j_call: TRBJ1-5
v_call: TRBV28
clone_size: NA
cdr3_aa: CASRNLIGQPQHF
cdr3_nt: TGTGCCAGCCGAAACTTGATCGGTCAGCCCCAGCATTTT

d_call: NA
j_call: TRBJ1-6
v_call: TRBV9
clone_size: NA
cdr3_aa: CASSVDGDINSPLHF
cdr3_nt: TGTGCCAGCAGCGTAGATGGGGACATTAATTCACCCCTCCACTTT

d_call: NA
j_call: TRBJ1-6
v_call: TRBV27
clone_size: once
cdr3_aa: CASSPPGGTGSPLHF
cdr3_nt: TGTGCCAGCAGTCCCCCCGGAGGAACGGGTTCACCCCTCCACTTT

d_call: NA
j_call: TRBJ2-5
v_call: TRBV7-3
clone_size: NA
cdr3_aa: CASSLVGVAYTPFQETQYF
cdr3_nt: TGTGCCAGCAGCTTAGTAGGAGTGGCCTACACACCTTTCCAAGAGACCCAGTACTTC

d_call: NA
j_call: TRBJ1-2
v_call: TRBV28
clone_size: NA
cdr3_aa: CASSFLDRSYGYTF
cdr3_nt: TGTGCCAGCAGTTTCCTGGACAGAAGCTATGGCTACACCTTC

d_call: NA
j_call: TRBJ2-5
v_call: TRBV6-5
clone_size: NA
cdr3_aa: CASSLLRGGEQTQYF
cdr3_nt: TGTGCCAGCAGTCTGCTGCGGGGTGGGGAACAGACCCAGTACTTC

d_call: NA
j_call: TRBJ1-1
v_call: TRBV18
clone_size: NA
cdr3_aa: CASSPPSTGMTEAFF
cdr3_nt: TGTGCCAGCTCACCACCGTCCACAGGGATGACTGAAGCTTTCTTT

d_call: NA
j_call: TRBJ2-3
v_call: TRBV5-4
clone_size: NA
cdr3_aa: CASRAGRPDLGDTQYF
cdr3_nt: TGTGCCAGCAGGGCGGGGCGACCCGATTTGGGAGATACGCAGTATTTT

d_call: NA
j_call: TRBJ2-7
v_call: TRBV15
clone_size: NA
cdr3_aa: CATSRDGDSTYEQYF
cdr3_nt: TGTGCCACCAGCAGAGATGGGGACTCGACTTACGAGCAGTACTTC

d_call: TRBD1
j_call: TRBJ1-3
v_call: TRBV6-5
clone_size: NA
cdr3_aa: CASSRTGLSNTIYF
cdr3_nt: TGTGCCAGCAGTAGGACAGGGCTTAGCAACACCATATATTTT

d_call: NA
j_call: TRBJ1-1
v_call: TRBV20-1
clone_size: NA
cdr3_aa: CSASSLYSEAFF
cdr3_nt: TGCAGTGCTAGTTCCCTCTACTCCGAAGCTTTCTTT

d_call: NA
j_call: TRBJ1-1
v_call: TRBV27
clone_size: NA
cdr3_aa: CASRANRGTEAFF
cdr3_nt: TGTGCCAGCAGGGCTAATCGGGGGACTGAAGCTTTCTTT

d_call: NA
j_call: TRBJ2-1
v_call: TRBV6-5
clone_size: NA
cdr3_aa: CASSYSGGGSYEQFF
cdr3_nt: TGTGCCAGCAGTTACTCGGGGGGTGGGAGCTATGAGCAGTTCTTC

d_call: NA
j_call: TRBJ2-7
v_call: TRBV9
clone_size: NA
cdr3_aa: CASSVVGLGDRDEQYF
cdr3_nt: TGTGCCAGCAGCGTAGTAGGATTGGGAGATCGGGACGAGCAGTACTTC

d_call: NA
j_call: TRBJ2-7
v_call: TRBV7-2
clone_size: once
cdr3_aa: CASSLGPGQGYEQYF
cdr3_nt: TGTGCCAGCAGCTTAGGCCCGGGCCAGGGCTACGAGCAGTACTTC

d_call: TRBD1
j_call: TRBJ1-2
v_call: TRBV18
clone_size: NA
cdr3_aa: CASSPGTGSNYGYTF
cdr3_nt: TGTGCCAGCTCACCCGGGACAGGATCTAACTATGGCTACACCTTC

d_call: NA
j_call: TRBJ2-1
v_call: TRBV5-8
clone_size: NA
cdr3_aa: CASSWDLNNEQFF
cdr3_nt: TGTGCCAGCAGCTGGGACTTAAACAATGAGCAGTTCTTC

d_call: NA
j_call: TRBJ1-4
v_call: TRBV30
clone_size: NA
cdr3_aa: CAWTSRGRANEKLFF
cdr3_nt: TGTGCCTGGACGAGTAGAGGGAGGGCTAATGAAAAACTGTTTTTT

d_call: TRBD2
j_call: TRBJ2-7
v_call: TRBV28
clone_size: NA
cdr3_aa: CASSSRWEGYEQYF
cdr3_nt: TGTGCCAGCAGTTCCAGGTGGGAGGGCTACGAGCAGTACTTC

d_call: NA
j_call: TRBJ2-1
v_call: TRBV7-8
clone_size: NA
cdr3_aa: CASSSGYGNEQFF
cdr3_nt: TGTGCCAGCAGCTCGGGTTATGGGAATGAGCAGTTCTTC

d_call: NA
j_call: TRBJ1-1
v_call: TRBV27
clone_size: NA
cdr3_aa: CASSPELGAQFDGTEAFF
cdr3_nt: TGTGCCAGCAGTCCTGAACTGGGGGCACAGTTCGACGGCACTGAAGCTTTCTTT

d_call: NA
j_call: TRBJ1-6
v_call: TRBV5-1
clone_size: once
cdr3_aa: CASSYDRSSYNSPLHF
cdr3_nt: TGCGCCAGCAGCTACGACCGGAGCTCCTATAATTCACCCCTCCACTTT

d_call: NA
j_call: TRBJ1-2
v_call: TRBV3-1/TRBV3-2
clone_size: NA
cdr3_aa: CASSPRQLRYGYTF
cdr3_nt: TGTGCCAGCAGCCCCCGACAGCTCCGCTATGGCTACACCTTC

d_call: TRBD2
j_call: TRBJ2-2
v_call: TRBV28
clone_size: NA
cdr3_aa: CASRTGLAGASTGELFF
cdr3_nt: TGTGCCAGCAGGACCGGACTAGCGGGAGCGAGCACCGGGGAGCTGTTTTTT

d_call: TRBD1
j_call: TRBJ2-7
v_call: TRBV3-1/TRBV3-2
clone_size: NA
cdr3_aa: CASSQVGTGVWDSYEQYF
cdr3_nt: TGTGCCAGCAGCCAAGTGGGGACAGGGGTTTGGGACTCCTACGAGCAGTACTTC

d_call: TRBD1
j_call: TRBJ2-2
v_call: TRBV7-3
clone_size: NA
cdr3_aa: CASTRQGTTGELFF
cdr3_nt: TGTGCCAGCACAAGACAGGGGACCACCGGGGAGCTGTTTTTT

d_call: NA
j_call: TRBJ2-3
v_call: TRBV7-3
clone_size: NA
cdr3_aa: CASSDPGGTDTQYF
cdr3_nt: TGTGCCAGCAGCGATCCGGGGGGCACAGATACGCAGTATTTT

d_call: TRBD1
j_call: TRBJ1-2
v_call: TRBV5-1
clone_size: NA
cdr3_aa: CASSTDYRGGRRYGYTF
cdr3_nt: TGCGCCAGCAGCACGGACTACAGGGGCGGCCGAAGGTATGGCTACACCTTC

d_call: TRBD2
j_call: TRBJ2-1
v_call: TRBV27
clone_size: NA
cdr3_aa: CGTSSYNEQFF
cdr3_nt: TGTGGGACTAGCAGTTACAATGAGCAGTTCTTC

d_call: NA
j_call: TRBJ1-5
v_call: TRBV2
clone_size: NA
cdr3_aa: CASSARWADQPQHF
cdr3_nt: TGTGCCAGCAGTGCCCGGTGGGCCGATCAGCCCCAGCATTTT

d_call: NA
j_call: TRBJ1-1
v_call: TRBV12-3/TRBV12-4
clone_size: NA
cdr3_aa: CASSLGGLGAFF
cdr3_nt: TGTGCCAGCAGCCTGGGGGGACTTGGAGCTTTCTTT

d_call: TRBD2
j_call: TRBJ2-3
v_call: TRBV6-2/TRBV6-3
clone_size: NA
cdr3_aa: CASSYASGGASWYF
cdr3_nt: TGTGCCAGCAGTTACGCTAGCGGGGGGGCCTCGTGGTATTTT

d_call: NA
j_call: TRBJ2-1
v_call: TRBV7-8
clone_size: NA
cdr3_aa: CASSRAGTLSYNEQFF
cdr3_nt: TGTGCCAGCAGCCGGGCCGGGACTTTGTCCTACAATGAGCAGTTCTTC

d_call: NA
j_call: TRBJ1-1
v_call: TRBV11-1
clone_size: NA
cdr3_aa: CASSLERTEAFF
cdr3_nt: TGTGCCAGCAGCTTAGAGAGGACTGAAGCTTTCTTT

d_call: NA
j_call: TRBJ1-5
v_call: TRBV5-1
clone_size: NA
cdr3_aa: CASSPGDISNQPQHF
cdr3_nt: TGCGCCAGCAGCCCGGGGGATATTAGCAATCAGCCCCAGCATTTT

d_call: NA
j_call: TRBJ2-4
v_call: TRBV5-4
clone_size: NA
cdr3_aa: CASSPSGGAGGVNIQYF
cdr3_nt: TGTGCCAGCAGCCCCTCCGGTGGGGCCGGGGGTGTAAACATTCAGTACTTC